This TCR beta chain was retrieved from a study of T cell responses to AZD1222 COVID-19 vaccine. Study-wide results and limits: The study identified only five to seven AZD1222 recipients as seropositive at baseline.

On this clone: Antigen unknown.

Generated by immunoSEQ multiplex PCR, the TCRdb table keeps only in-frame clones and is missing some. This sample has more than 95,000 clones, with around nine tenths found just once. Specimen: peripheral blood, collected 28 days after the second dose of the MenACWY control vaccine. The TCR was taken from an adult who received the MenACWY meningococcal vaccine as a control.

CDR3 DNA sequence: TGTGCCAGCAGCCAAGATTTGGGCTCCTACGAGCAGTACTTC. This codes for CASSQDLGSYEQYF. The V call is TRBV3-1 (or the pseudogene TRBV3-2), the J call TRBJ2-7, with D hard to call. Trimming cost V 0 bases and J 0 bases, with 6 bases left between them. The V gene's germline CDR1 is LGHDT and CDR2 YNNKEL (reference sequence). The CDR3 has 14 amino acids.